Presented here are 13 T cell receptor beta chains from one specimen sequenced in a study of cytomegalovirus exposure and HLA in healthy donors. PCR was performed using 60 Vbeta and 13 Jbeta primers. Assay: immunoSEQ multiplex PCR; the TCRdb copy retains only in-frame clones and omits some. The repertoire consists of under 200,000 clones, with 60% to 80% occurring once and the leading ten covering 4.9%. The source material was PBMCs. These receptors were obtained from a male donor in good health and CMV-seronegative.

CDR3 residues: CASSVTGRGNTEAFF. The CDR3 DNA reads as TGTGCCAGCAGCGTAACAGGGAGGGGGAACACTGAAGCTTTCTTT. V usage is TRBV9 and J usage is TRBJ1-1; the D gene is possibly TRBD1 (6 bases). The CDR3 runs to 15 residues. The germline gives CDR1 SGDLS, CDR2 YYNGEE. V lost 1 base, J lost 1 base, and 11 bases lay in between.

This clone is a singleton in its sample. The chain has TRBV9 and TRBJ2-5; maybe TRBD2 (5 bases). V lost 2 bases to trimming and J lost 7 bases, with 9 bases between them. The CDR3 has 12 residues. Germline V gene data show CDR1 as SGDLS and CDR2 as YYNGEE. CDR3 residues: CASSVHEGTQYF. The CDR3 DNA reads TGTGCCAGCAGCGTCCACGAGGGGACCCAGTACTTC.

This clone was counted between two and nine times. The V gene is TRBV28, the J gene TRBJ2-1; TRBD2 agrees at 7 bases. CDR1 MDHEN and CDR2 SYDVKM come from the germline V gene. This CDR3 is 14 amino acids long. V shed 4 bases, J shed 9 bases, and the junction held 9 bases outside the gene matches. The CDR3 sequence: CASSSGLTRREQFF. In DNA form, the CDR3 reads TGTGCCAGCAGTTCGGGACTAACAAGACGTGAGCAGTTCTTC.

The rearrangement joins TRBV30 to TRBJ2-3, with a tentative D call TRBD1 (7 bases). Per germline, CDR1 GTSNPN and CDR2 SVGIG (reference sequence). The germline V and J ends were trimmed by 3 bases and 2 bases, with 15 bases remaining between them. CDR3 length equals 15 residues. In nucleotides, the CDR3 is TGTGCCTGGAGCCCTTCAGGGGGGTCCACAGATACGCAGTATTTT. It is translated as CAWSPSGGSTDTQYF.

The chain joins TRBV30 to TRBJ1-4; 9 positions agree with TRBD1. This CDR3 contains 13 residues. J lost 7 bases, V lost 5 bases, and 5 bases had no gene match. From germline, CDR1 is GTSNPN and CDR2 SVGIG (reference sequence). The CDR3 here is CAWAGQGGEKLFF. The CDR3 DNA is TGTGCCTGGGCGGGACAGGGAGGTGAAAAACTGTTTTTT. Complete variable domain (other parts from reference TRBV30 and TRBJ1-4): SQTIHQWPATLVQPVGSPLSLECTVEGTSNPNLYWYRQAAGRGLQLLFYSVGIGQISSEVPQNLSASRPQDRQFILSSKKLLLSDSGFYLCAWAGQGGEKLFFGSGTQLSVL.

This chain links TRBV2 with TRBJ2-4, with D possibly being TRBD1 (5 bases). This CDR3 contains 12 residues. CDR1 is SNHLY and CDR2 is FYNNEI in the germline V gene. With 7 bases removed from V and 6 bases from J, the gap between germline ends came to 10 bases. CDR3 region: CASNDQGNIQYF. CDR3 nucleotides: TGTGCCAGCAACGACCAGGGAAACATTCAGTACTTC.

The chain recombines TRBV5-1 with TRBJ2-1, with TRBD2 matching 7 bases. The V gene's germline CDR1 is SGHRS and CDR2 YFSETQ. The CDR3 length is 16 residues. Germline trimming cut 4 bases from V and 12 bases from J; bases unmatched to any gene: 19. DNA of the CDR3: TGCGCCAGCAGCATAACCGGGACTACCCCACGTGAAGGGCAGTTCTTC. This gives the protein CASSITGTTPREGQFF.

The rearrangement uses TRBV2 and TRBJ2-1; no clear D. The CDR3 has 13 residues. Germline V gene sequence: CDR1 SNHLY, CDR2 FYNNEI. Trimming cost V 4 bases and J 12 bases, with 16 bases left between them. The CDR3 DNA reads TGTGCCAGCAGTGTCGATAGTGGGCAGTGGCAGTTCTTC. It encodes CASSVDSGQWQFF.

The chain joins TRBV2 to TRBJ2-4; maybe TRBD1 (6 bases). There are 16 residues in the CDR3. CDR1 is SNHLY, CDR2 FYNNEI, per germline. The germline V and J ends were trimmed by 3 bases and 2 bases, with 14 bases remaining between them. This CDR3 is CASSDPRDNSKNIQYF. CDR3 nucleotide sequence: TGTGCCAGCAGTGACCCCCGGGACAACTCCAAAAACATTCAGTACTTC. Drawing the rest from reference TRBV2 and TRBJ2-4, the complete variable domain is EPEVTQTPSHQVTQMGQEVILRCVPISNHLYFYWYRQILGQKVEFLVSFYNNEISEKSEIFDDQFSVERPDGSNFTLKIRSTKLEDSAMYFCASSDPRDNSKNIQYFGAGTRLSVL.

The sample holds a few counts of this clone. This chain's CDR3 is CASSAGDGVSSPLHF. CDR3 sequence (DNA): TGTGCCAGCAGTGCAGGGGATGGGGTTAGTTCACCCCTCCACTTT. This chain links TRBV6-1 with TRBJ1-6; D might be TRBD1 (6 bases). Looked up from germline, CDR1 is MNHNS and CDR2 is SASEGT. V lost 4 bases, J lost 9 bases, and 16 bases lay in between. The CDR3 is made up of 15 amino acids.

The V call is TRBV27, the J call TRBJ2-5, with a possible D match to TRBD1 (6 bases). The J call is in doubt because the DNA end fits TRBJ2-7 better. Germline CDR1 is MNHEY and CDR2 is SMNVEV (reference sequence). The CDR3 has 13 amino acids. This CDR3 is CASARDTSYEQYF. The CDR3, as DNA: TGTGCCAGCGCCCGGGACACATCCTACGAGCAGTACTTC.

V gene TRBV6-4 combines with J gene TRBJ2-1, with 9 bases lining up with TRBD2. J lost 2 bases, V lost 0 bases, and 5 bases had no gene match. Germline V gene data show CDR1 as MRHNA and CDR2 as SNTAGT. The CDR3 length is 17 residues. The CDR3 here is CASSDSIGGGAYNEQFF. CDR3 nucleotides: TGTGCCAGCAGTGACTCTATCGGCGGGGGGGCCTACAATGAGCAGTTCTTC.

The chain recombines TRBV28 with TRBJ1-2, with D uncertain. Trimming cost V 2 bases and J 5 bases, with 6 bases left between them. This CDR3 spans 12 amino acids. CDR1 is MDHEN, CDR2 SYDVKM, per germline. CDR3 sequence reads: CASSLSEYGYTF. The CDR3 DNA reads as TGTGCCAGCAGTTTAAGCGAATATGGCTACACCTTC.